This TCR beta chain was captured in a study of T cells in Graves' hyperthyroidism and ophthalmopathy. Study findings and constraints: Expanded thyroid clonotypes (above 0.001) were mostly also found in blood.

TCR beta CDR3 regions were amplified from RNA. The HTBI primer set was used in a first-round RT-PCR of the TCR CDR3. Each CDR3 protein is one row after TCRdb ran MiXCR on the multiplex PCR reads. The repertoire includes approximately 530,000 distinct CDR3 sequences, just under 20% of them detected once, and roughly 47% sits in the top ten. V was pared by 3 bases and J by 10 bases, with 13 bases of the junction left unmatched. The CDR3 spans 16 residues. Germline CDR1 reads SGHTA; CDR2 reads FQGNSA. This clonotype was picked up many times. Its antigen is not identified. V gene TRBV7-2 combines with J gene TRBJ2-1, with TRBD2 matching over 9 bases. This TCR derives from a man aged 35 to 55 with Graves' ophthalmopathy. The sequencing sample was made of blood. The CDR3 loop reads CASSFGLAGRVREQFF. In nucleotides, the CDR3 is TGTGCCAGCAGCTTTGGTCTAGCGGGGCGAGTCAGGGAGCAGTTCTTC.